This is a list of T cell receptor beta chains from one sample in a study of response to subunit inactivated influenza vaccine. MiXCR, run by TCRdb on the RT-PCR reads, gives a single entry per CDR3 protein. The sample carries 550,000 to 800,000 distinct CDR3 sequences, 15% to 18% recorded once. Material: PBMCs from blood, obtained 11 to 12 days after vaccination. Receptor source: a man aged 50 to 59 who received an inactivated influenza vaccine. Both conserved end residues are part of each CDR3. D genes are given only for firm matches. Not all rows give a size; the values are once, few, many and, for expanded clones, a class.

J gene	D gene	V gene	clone size	CDR3 protein	CDR3 DNA
TRBJ1-2	.	TRBV5-1	few	CASRSTVYGYTF	TGCGCCAGCAGGTCTACAGTTTATGGCTACACCTTC
TRBJ2-1	TRBD2	TRBV3-1	.	CASSQTKRGGSYNEQFF	TGTGCCAGCAGCCAAACTAAGCGGGGGGGCTCTTACAATGAGCAGTTCTTC
TRBJ2-7	.	TRBV5-1	few	CASSQGLGGYEQYF	TGCGCCAGCAGCCAGGGACTTGGGGGCTACGAGCAGTACTTC
TRBJ2-1	.	TRBV6-1	few	CASSEGLVDSYNEQFF	TGTGCCAGCAGTGAAGGGCTAGTAGATTCCTACAATGAGCAGTTCTTC
TRBJ1-2	.	TRBV2	.	CASSEAGSWYGYTF	TGTGCCAGCAGTGAAGCGGGGTCATGGTATGGCTACACCTTC
TRBJ2-3	.	TRBV20-1	.	CSARRISTDTQYF	TGCAGTGCTAGGCGGATTAGCACAGATACGCAGTATTTT
TRBJ2-1	.	TRBV25-1	.	CASSESLDLYNEQFF	TGTGCCAGCAGTGAATCTCTGGATCTTTACAATGAGCAGTTCTTC
TRBJ2-3	.	TRBV7-3	.	CASSPTWSTDTQYF	TGTGCCAGCAGCCCCACCTGGAGCACAGATACGCAGTATTTT
TRBJ1-1	.	TRBV5-1	.	CASSLVRVSGEAFF	TGCGCCAGCAGCTTGGTTAGGGTTTCGGGTGAAGCTTTCTTT
TRBJ2-3	TRBD2	TRBV7-2	many	CASSPQSGGLTDTQYF	TGTGCCAGCAGCCCCCAGAGCGGGGGGCTCACAGATACGCAGTATTTT
TRBJ2-5	TRBD2	TRBV7-7	few	CASSERGVKSKTQYF	TGTGCTAGCAGCGAGCGGGGAGTTAAATCGAAGACCCAGTACTTC
TRBJ2-1	.	TRBV5-1	.	CASSLPGFKNEQFF	TGCGCCAGCAGCTTGCCGGGGTTTAAAAATGAGCAGTTCTTC
TRBJ2-3	.	TRBV7-2	few	CASSYFGGWEDTQYF	TGTGCCAGCAGCTATTTCGGGGGCTGGGAAGATACGCAGTATTTT
TRBJ1-4	TRBD1	TRBV5-4	.	CASSPEPGGNEKLFF	TGTGCCAGCAGCCCGGAACCAGGGGGAAATGAAAAACTGTTTTTT
TRBJ2-1	TRBD1	TRBV11-1	.	CASSLVPQGDEQFF	TGTGCCAGCAGCTTAGTACCTCAGGGGGATGAGCAGTTCTTC
TRBJ1-5	.	TRBV28	few	CASSSNKGLSNQPQHF	TGTGCCAGCAGTTCTAATAAGGGACTTAGCAATCAGCCCCAGCATTTT
TRBJ2-4	TRBD2	TRBV11-2	few	CASRQLAGPRVAKNIQYF	TGTGCCAGCAGACAACTAGCGGGGCCTAGAGTAGCCAAAAACATTCAGTACTTC
TRBJ2-4	.	TRBV7-9	.	CASSLGAGPLAKNIQYF	TGTGCCAGCAGCTTAGGAGCCGGACCCCTAGCCAAAAACATTCAGTACTTC
TRBJ2-2	TRBD2	TRBV10-3	many	CATGTSGGKNTGELFF	TGTGCCACCGGGACTAGCGGGGGAAAGAACACCGGGGAGCTGTTTTTT
TRBJ2-7	.	TRBV7-9	few	CASSDMGRSTSYEQYF	TGTGCCAGCAGCGACATGGGCAGAAGCACATCCTACGAGCAGTACTTC
TRBJ1-4	.	TRBV6-6	.	CVSREVEKLFF	TGTGTCTCGAGGGAGGTTGAAAAACTGTTTTTT
TRBJ2-1	.	TRBV13	few	CASGRGGMGNEQFF	TGTGCCAGCGGCAGGGGGGGCATGGGCAATGAGCAGTTCTTC
TRBJ1-4	.	TRBV15	few	CATSRLGPPNEKLFF	TGTGCCACCAGCAGACTCGGTCCCCCTAATGAAAAACTGTTTTTT
TRBJ2-3	TRBD1	TRBV11-2	.	CASSFDLGTGLAYTQYF	TGTGCCAGCAGCTTCGACCTCGGGACAGGTCTAGCCTATACGCAGTATTTT
TRBJ2-5	.	TRBV29-1	many	CSVTLRGATQETQYF	TGCAGCGTCACCCTACGGGGGGCTACTCAAGAGACCCAGTACTTC
TRBJ2-5	TRBD2	TRBV20-1	.	CSARDIAGWETQYF	TGCAGTGCTAGAGATATAGCGGGGTGGGAGACCCAGTACTTC
TRBJ2-1	.	TRBV7-9	many	CASSLAGAHEQFF	TGTGCCAGCAGCTTAGCGGGGGCCCATGAGCAGTTCTTC
TRBJ1-2	.	TRBV5-1	many	CASSIGTNYGYTF	TGCGCCAGCAGCATCGGAACTAACTATGGCTACACCTTC
TRBJ2-3	TRBD2	TRBV20-1	.	CSATGTSGKLDTQYF	TGCAGTGCCACCGGGACTAGCGGGAAATTAGATACGCAGTATTTT
TRBJ2-2	.	TRBV6-1	few	CASSQGRRTGELFF	TGTGCCAGCAGTCAGGGACGGCGGACCGGGGAGCTGTTTTTT
TRBJ1-4	TRBD1	TRBV7-9	few	CASSVGQGGNEKLFF	TGTGCCAGCAGCGTCGGACAGGGTGGTAATGAAAAACTGTTTTTT
TRBJ2-1	TRBD1	TRBV28	.	CASSLGTVGVNEQFF	TGTGCCAGCAGTTTAGGGACAGTGGGTGTCAATGAGCAGTTCTTC